The 5 T cell receptor beta chains below come from one sample, sequenced in a study of radiotherapy plus CTLA-4 blockade in lung cancer. Method: immunoSEQ multiplex PCR; TCRdb's copy keeps in-frame clones and lacks some. This table has about 38,000 clones, 70% to 75% appearing once. The source was peripheral blood, collected from a patient treated with radiotherapy plus ipilimumab. Receptor source: a human donor with non-small cell lung cancer who had stable disease on radiotherapy plus ipilimumab.

This chain connects TRBV5-8 to TRBJ2-7, with 7 positions matching TRBD2. Germline V CDR1 and CDR2: SGHTS, YDEGEE. J lost 2 bases, V lost 3 bases, and 14 bases had no gene match. This CDR3 has 17 residues. Here the CDR3 DNA reads TGTGCCAGCAGCTCTACCCTCACTAGCGTAACTCCCTACGAGCAGTACGTC. This codes for CASSSTLTSVTPYEQYV.

The chain employs TRBV6-1 and TRBJ1-1, with TRBD1 as a possible D gene (6 bases). The V gene's germline CDR1 is MNHNS and CDR2 SASEGT. This CDR3 is 13 amino acids long. V lost 7 bases to trimming and J lost 1 base, with 10 bases between them. CDR3 residues: CASMTGQNTEAFF. As DNA, the CDR3 is TGTGCCAGCATGACAGGCCAGAACACTGAAGCTTTCTTT.

This clone has only a few counts. The CDR3: CASSEGTQPQHF. As DNA, the CDR3 is TGTGCCAGCAGCGAGGGAACTCAGCCCCAGCATTTT. The gene calls are TRBV7-9 and TRBJ1-5, with D unclear. CDR3 length: 12 residues. From germline, CDR1 is SEHNR and CDR2 FQNEAQ (reference sequence). Trimming took 5 bases from V and 6 from J, leaving 8 bases between them.

The table lists this clone with a count of one. The rearrangement uses TRBV5-4 and TRBJ1-2, with 7 nucleotides matching TRBD1. Germline trimming cut 0 bases from V and 11 bases from J; bases unmatched to any gene: 7. Looked up from germline, CDR1 is SGHNT and CDR2 is YYREEE (reference sequence). The CDR3 is made up of 13 amino acids. The CDR3 bases are TGTGCCAGCAGCTTGGGCTCCCAGGGGGGGTACACCTTC. Its protein product is CASSLGSQGGYTF.

The rearrangement links TRBV10-1 to TRBJ1-5, with D uncertain. With 3 bases removed from V and 6 bases from J, the gap between germline ends came to 9 bases. This CDR3 comprises 13 residues. Looked up from germline, CDR1 is WNHNN and CDR2 is SYGVQD (reference sequence). This CDR3 is CASSEVAGQPQHF. In nucleotides, the CDR3 is TGCGCCAGCAGTGAAGTTGCTGGTCAGCCCCAGCATTTT.